This T cell receptor beta chain was sequenced during a study of shared clonotypes between healthy human individuals. V lost 4 bases and J lost 8; bases outside the gene matches: 4. The germline V gene has CDR1 MGHRA and CDR2 YSYEKL. This CDR3 has 15 amino acids. Sorted-subset replicate PCRs used approximately 200 ng of genomic DNA. This amount corresponded to some 30,000 T cell genomes. Measured with immunoSEQ multiplex PCR; TCRdb has only the in-frame clones, and not every one. The data show about 2.2 million clones, 90% to 95% seen once. Only CD45RO-negative cells positively selected for CCR7 counted as naive CD8 cells, so terminally differentiated effector memory CD45RA+ cells were excluded.

This receptor was identified in a young man in good health. Some clones in this sample may be carry-over from other donors' samples. Sequenced: naive CD8+ T cells from PBMCs. The chain recombines TRBV4-1 with TRBJ1-6; TRBD1 agrees at 11 bases. The CDR3 coding sequence is TGCGCCAGCAGCCCCACGGACAGGGGGCATTCACCCCTCCACTTT. This encodes CASSPTDRGHSPLHF.